This T cell receptor beta chain was captured by sequencing in a study of T cells in localized non-small cell lung cancer (TCRdb year 2020). As for the study more broadly: T cell repertoires of 200 to 300 early-stage NSCLC patients were analyzed, with tumors being compared against uninvolved tumor-adjacent lungs. The cohort comprised around 240 treatment-naïve NSCLC patients with resected, localized lung tumors. A mean age of roughly 64 years was recorded for the NSCLC patients, of whom under 150 were male and 107 were female.

TCR beta CDR3 regions were sequenced from DNA using the immunoSEQ Assay. The source study handled its data this way. To compute T cell density, TCR beta template counts were normalized to usable DNA, which was estimated by amplifying housekeeping genes. Richness was estimated using the preseqR package, with extrapolation to 400,000 templates for PBMC samples and to 120,000 templates for tissue samples. Clonality was taken to be one minus Pielou's evenness. To identify tissue-enriched TCRs, differential abundance testing was run on productive amino-acid clonotypes with a minimum total count of 5 and an alpha of 0.1. The Jaccard Index and the Morisita Overlap Index were used to measure repertoire overlap between compartments. GLIPH clustered TCR beta CDR3s with public tetramer-defined viral CDR3s; viral motifs required at least three viral sequences plus V-gene enrichment. TCRdb mirrors the immuneACCESS table, restricted to in-frame sequences. Some clones are absent from its copies; in checked studies, under half trace to an unresolved V gene, and the reason for the others is unknown. V and J calls and clone size are those listed in that table; D and trimming were worked out from the DNA. The sample data list approximately 150,000 clones, and more than 70% of these were observed just once. The ten largest clonotypes hold approximately 1.5% of the sample.

Results the study describes overall, beyond this receptor: Higher blood T cell density associated with longer overall survival, while higher adjacent-lung clonality associated with shorter survival. Because the study design was exploratory, TCR variables were selected using unadjusted p-values without false-discovery rate correction. Of the top 100 tumor clones, a median of 57 were detected in paired uninvolved adjacent lung; about 28 were also among that lung's top 100. Because multi-region sequencing of the tumors was not done, intratumor heterogeneity could not be ruled out. Uninvolved tumor-adjacent lung showed the highest T cell clonality, higher than tumor, which suggests more focused antigenic responses in the adjacent lung.

This clone showed up just a few times. Its antigen remains undetermined. No base quality values were provided; no much bigger clone lies one nucleotide off. At diagnosis, peripheral blood, uninvolved tumor-adjacent lung and tumor were collected and were preserved as a mix of fresh-frozen and FFPE material. Blood samples were analyzed as peripheral blood mononuclear cells for TCR repertoire profiling. The germline V gene (reference sequence) yields DFQATT for CDR1 and SNEGSKA for CDR2. Deletion took 4 bases off V and 5 bases off J, with a span of 6 bases between the germline ends. Spanning cysteine to phenylalanine, the CDR3 consists of 11 amino acids. This entry keeps only the CDR3 DNA: 33 bases, framed from base 1.

The source is a female donor of 60 years or more with stage I lung adenocarcinoma. The rearrangement combines TRBV20-1 with TRBJ2-1; no D gene is confidently identified. Source: peripheral blood, taken before any cancer treatment. The CDR3 here reads CSATKNNEQFF. The sequence in DNA is TGCAGTGCTACCAAAAACAATGAGCAGTTCTTC.